This TCR beta chain was captured by sequencing in a study of cytomegalovirus exposure and HLA in healthy donors. This clone was seen a single time. Its antigen is currently unknown. It was with 60 Vbeta and 13 Jbeta primers that the PCR ran. Sequenced by immunoSEQ multiplex PCR; TCRdb stores in-frame clones only, minus some. Here the sample spans about 110,000 clones, 76% being singletons. The V and J ends lost 2 bases and 3 bases respectively, with 11 bases between them. Germline-derived CDR1 and CDR2 are SGHAT and FQNNGV. The CDR3 is 14 amino acids. The study, taken as a whole, reports: Indistinguishability led to the exclusion of some V segments, TRBV6-2 and TRBV6-3 included. Rare sequences made up most TCRs, while some public TCRs were found in many donors. TCR beta V segments were, for the most part, productive about 87% or about 30% of the time in an earlier analysis. It was taken for granted in presence/absence analyses that sequencing depth across donors was roughly uniform.

The rearrangement uses TRBV11-2 and TRBJ2-7; perhaps TRBD1 as D (5 bases). The sample was PBMCs. The sequence was obtained from a man younger than 40 in good health and CMV-seropositive. The CDR3 nucleotides read TGTGCCAGCAGCTTAATCAGGCAGGGCTACGAGCAGTACTTC. Its translation: CASSLIRQGYEQYF. Full variable domain (missing parts from reference TRBV11-2 and TRBJ2-7): EAGVAQSPRYKIIEKRQSVAFWCNPISGHATLYWYQQILGQGPKLLIQFQNNGVVDDSQLPKDRFSAERLKGVDSTLKIQPAKLEDSAVYLCASSLIRQGYEQYFGPGTRLTVT.